These 14 T cell receptor beta chains share one sample of origin, sequenced in a study of T cell changes during pregnancy in multiple sclerosis. Clones were sequenced by immunoSEQ multiplex PCR, and TCRdb holds only the in-frame ones, with some missing. This sample has more than 90,000 clones, with approximately 91% found just once. This specimen consisted of peripheral blood, obtained in the second trimester of pregnancy. These TCRs come from a female donor with multiple sclerosis, enrolled in a pregnancy study.

The V gene is TRBV14, the J gene TRBJ2-7; possibly TRBD2 for D (5 bases). The CDR3 is 16 residues long. CDR1 and CDR2 from the germline V gene are SGHDN and FVKESK. V was cut by 1 base and J by 0 bases, with 13 bases left in between. CDR3 DNA: TGTGCCAGCAGCCAAGCAGGAGGCCCAAGCTCCTACGAGCAGTACTTC. Translation: CASSQAGGPSSYEQYF.

This clone was picked up a small number of times. V and J are TRBV11-2 and TRBJ1-2; TRBD1 agrees at 8 bases. V shed 0 bases and J 6 bases; nucleotides not matched to a gene: 9. This CDR3 region has 16 residues. Looked up from germline, CDR1 is SGHAT and CDR2 is FQNNGV. This CDR3 reads CASSLDRRAGGDGYTF. DNA for the CDR3: TGTGCCAGCAGCTTAGATCGACGGGCAGGGGGCGATGGCTACACCTTC.

The rearrangement uses TRBV11-1 and TRBJ2-7; TRBD1 matches 8 bases. The V gene end was trimmed by 2 bases and the J gene end by 0 bases; junction bases not matched to a gene: 3. Germline V gene data show CDR1 as SGHAT and CDR2 as FQDESV (reference sequence). CDR3 length: 15 amino acids. The CDR3 nucleotides read TGTGCCAGCAGCTTACAGGGGGCCTCCTCCTACGAGCAGTACTTC. This gives the protein CASSLQGASSYEQYF.

V gene TRBV6-1 combines with J gene TRBJ2-3, with 7 bases fitting TRBD1. V lost 7 bases and J lost 4; bases outside the gene matches: 8. The CDR3 has 14 amino acids. Looked up from germline, CDR1 is MNHNS and CDR2 is SASEGT. The CDR3 coding sequence is TGTGCCAGCACCGTAACTGGACAGGCAGATACGCAGTATTTT. It encodes CASTVTGQADTQYF.

The V call is TRBV27, the J call TRBJ2-7; D might be TRBD1 (7 bases). The CDR3 is made up of 14 amino acids. V lost 5 bases, J lost 11 bases, and 22 bases lay in between. Germline CDR1 reads MNHEY; CDR2 reads SMNVEV (reference sequence). CDR3 region: CASSPFAPTGEEYF. CDR3 nucleotide sequence: TGTGCCAGCAGTCCTTTCGCCCCAACAGGGGAGGAGTACTTC.

CDR3 DNA sequence: TGCGCCAGCAGCTTGGGGGCGCGACTCCAGCCGGGGGAGACCCAGTACTTC. Protein sequence: CASSLGARLQPGETQYF. This chain connects TRBV5-1 to TRBJ2-5, with a weak D call TRBD2 (5 bases). With 0 bases removed from V and 5 bases from J, the gap between germline ends came to 20 bases. This CDR3 comprises 17 residues. CDR1 and CDR2 (germline): SGHRS, YFSETQ.

The chain is built from TRBV5-8 and TRBJ2-7; the D gene is possibly TRBD1 (6 bases). This CDR3 spans 14 amino acids. Germline CDR1 SGHTS, CDR2 YDEGEE. Trimming shortened V by 5 bases and J by 2 bases, and 14 bases separated the two germline ends. CDR3 bases: TGTGCCAGCAGGTACCCAGGGGATCCCTACGAGCAGTACTTC. Its protein product is CASRYPGDPYEQYF.

J is TRBJ2-1 and V is TRBV7-6; TRBD2 aligns across 9 bases. The CDR3 covers 18 residues. Per the germline V gene, CDR1 is SGHVS and CDR2 is FNYEAQ. Losses at the gene ends were 1 base for V and 2 bases for J; bases not matched to a gene: 9. As DNA, the CDR3 is TGTGCCAGCAGCTTAGAGGGCGGGAGGGCCCGCACCTACAATGAGCAGTTCTTC. It codes for CASSLEGGRARTYNEQFF.

The chain links TRBV5-1 to TRBJ1-3; 7 bases agree with TRBD1. Germline V gives CDR1 SGHRS, CDR2 YFSETQ. The CDR3 contains 15 residues. The J segment lost 0 bases and the V segment lost 4 bases, leaving 4 bases of the junction unmatched. The CDR3 DNA reads as TGCGCCAGCAGCCGGGACAGTGGCTCTGGAAACACCATATATTTT. This encodes CASSRDSGSGNTIYF.

The chain carries TRBV7-2 and TRBJ2-2; D is unclear. In germline, CDR1 is SGHTA, CDR2 FQGNSA. CDR3 length equals 13 residues. Trimming removed 5 bases at V and 5 bases at J, with 9 bases between. Here the CDR3 reads CASSTALTGELFF. The DNA of the CDR3 is TGTGCCAGCAGCACAGCTTTGACCGGGGAGCTGTTTTTT.

J is TRBJ2-1 and V is TRBV7-8; 12 bases match TRBD1. The CDR3 has 17 amino acids. Germline assignment: CDR1 SGHVS and CDR2 FQNEAQ. V lost 2 bases to trimming and J lost 7 bases; unmatched junction nucleotides: 9. Here the CDR3 DNA reads TGTGCCAGCAGCTTAACCTTTGGGACAGGGGGCTGGAATGAGCAGTTCTTC. Protein: CASSLTFGTGGWNEQFF.

The V call is TRBV27, the J call TRBJ2-1; 13 positions agree with TRBD2. Losses at the gene ends were 1 base for V and 6 bases for J; bases not matched to a gene: 0. Per the germline V gene, CDR1 is MNHEY and CDR2 is SMNVEV (reference sequence). The CDR3 has 15 residues. In nucleotides, the CDR3 is TGTGCCAGCAGTTTATGGACTAGCGGGAGCAATGAGCAGTTCTTC. It specifies CASSLWTSGSNEQFF.

The chain is built from TRBV21-1 and TRBJ1-2; TRBD1, the table's D call, was not compared with the DNA. TRBV21-1 is termed a pseudogene. The CDR3 loop spans 14 amino acids. The CDR3 is CASSKAPGAYGYTF. The CDR3 bases are TGTGCCAGCAGCAAAGCCCCAGGGGCCTATGGCTACACCTTC.

This chain connects TRBV10-2 to TRBJ2-1; 8 bases line up with TRBD2. V dropped 7 bases and J dropped 3; count of bases not matched to a gene: 5. The CDR3 contains 14 residues. Per the germline V gene, CDR1 is WSHSY and CDR2 is SAAADI. Here the CDR3 reads CASTGLANYNEQFF. Written as DNA, the CDR3 is TGCGCCAGCACCGGACTAGCCAACTACAATGAGCAGTTCTTC.